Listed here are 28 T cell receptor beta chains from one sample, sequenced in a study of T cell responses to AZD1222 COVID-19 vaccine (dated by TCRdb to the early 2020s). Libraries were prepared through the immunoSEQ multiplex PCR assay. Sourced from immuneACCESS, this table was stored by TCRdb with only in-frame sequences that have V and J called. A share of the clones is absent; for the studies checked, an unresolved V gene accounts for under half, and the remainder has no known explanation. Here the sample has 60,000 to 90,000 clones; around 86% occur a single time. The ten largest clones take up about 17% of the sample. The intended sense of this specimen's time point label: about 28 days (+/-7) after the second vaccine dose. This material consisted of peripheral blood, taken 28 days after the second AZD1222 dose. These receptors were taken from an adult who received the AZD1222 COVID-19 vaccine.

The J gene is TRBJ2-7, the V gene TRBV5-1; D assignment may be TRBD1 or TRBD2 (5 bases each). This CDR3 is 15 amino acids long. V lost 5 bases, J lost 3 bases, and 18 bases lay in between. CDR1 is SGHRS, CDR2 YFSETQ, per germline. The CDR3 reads CASRSNRDRVYEQYF. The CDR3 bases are TGCGCCAGCAGATCTAATCGGGACCGAGTCTACGAGCAGTACTTC.

CDR3 in DNA: TGTGCCAGTAGCCCGAGGGGAGGATCCTACGAGCAGTACTTC. It encodes CASSPRGGSYEQYF. The chain carries TRBV19 and TRBJ2-7, with a tentative D call TRBD2 (6 bases). Germline V gene lookup returns CDR1 LNHDA and CDR2 SQIVND (reference sequence). This CDR3 contains 14 residues. The V end was cut by 6 bases, the J end by 1 base, with 13 bases between.

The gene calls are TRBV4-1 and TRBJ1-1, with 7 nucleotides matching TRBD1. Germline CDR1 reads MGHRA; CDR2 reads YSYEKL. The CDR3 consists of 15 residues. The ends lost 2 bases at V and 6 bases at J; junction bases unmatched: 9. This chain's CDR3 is CASSQLTGVGAEAFF. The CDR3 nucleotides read TGCGCCAGCAGCCAATTAACAGGGGTAGGGGCTGAAGCTTTCTTT.

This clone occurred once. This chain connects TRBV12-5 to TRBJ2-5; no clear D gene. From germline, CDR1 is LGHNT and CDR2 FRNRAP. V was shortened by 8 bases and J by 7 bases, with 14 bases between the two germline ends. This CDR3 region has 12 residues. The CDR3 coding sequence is TGTGCTAGTCAGGATCGATCAAGGACCCAGTACTTC. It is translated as CASQDRSRTQYF.

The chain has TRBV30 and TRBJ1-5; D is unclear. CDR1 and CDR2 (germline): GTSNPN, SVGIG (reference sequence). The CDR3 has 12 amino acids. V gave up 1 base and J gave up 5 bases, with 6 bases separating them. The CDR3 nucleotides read TGTGCCTGGAGTGATGACGATCAGCCCCAGCATTTT. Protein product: CAWSDDDQPQHF.

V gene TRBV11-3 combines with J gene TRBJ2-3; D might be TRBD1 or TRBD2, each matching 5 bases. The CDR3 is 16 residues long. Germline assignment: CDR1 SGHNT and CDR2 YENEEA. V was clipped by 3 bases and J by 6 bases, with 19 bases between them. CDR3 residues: CASSLGDRFLEDTQYF. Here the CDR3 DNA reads TGTGCCAGCAGCTTGGGGGATCGGTTCCTCGAGGATACGCAGTATTTT.

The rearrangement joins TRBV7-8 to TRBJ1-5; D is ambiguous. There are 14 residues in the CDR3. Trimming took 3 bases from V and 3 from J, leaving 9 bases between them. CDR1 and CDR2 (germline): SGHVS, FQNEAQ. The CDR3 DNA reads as TGTGCCAGCAGCTTCCCGGGAAACAATCAGCCCCAGCATTTT. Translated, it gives CASSFPGNNQPQHF.

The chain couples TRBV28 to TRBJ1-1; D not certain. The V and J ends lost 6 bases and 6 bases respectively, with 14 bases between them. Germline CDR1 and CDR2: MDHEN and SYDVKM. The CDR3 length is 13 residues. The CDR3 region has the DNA TGTGCCAGCAGCTCCAGGAGGTTCCCTGAAGCTTTCTTT. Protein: CASSSRRFPEAFF.

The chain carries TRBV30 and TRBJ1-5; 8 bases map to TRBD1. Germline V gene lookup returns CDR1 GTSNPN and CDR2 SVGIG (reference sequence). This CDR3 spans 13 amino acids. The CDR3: CQPSDRVDQPQHF. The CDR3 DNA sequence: TGTCAACCCTCGGACAGGGTGGATCAGCCCCAGCATTTT.

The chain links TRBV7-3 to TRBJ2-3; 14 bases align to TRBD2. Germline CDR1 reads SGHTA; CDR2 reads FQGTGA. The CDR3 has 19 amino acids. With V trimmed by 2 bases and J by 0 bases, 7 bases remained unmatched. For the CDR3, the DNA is TGTGCCAGCAGCTTAGCCGCCGGGACTAGCGGGGGCAGCACAGATACGCAGTATTTT. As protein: CASSLAAGTSGGSTDTQYF.

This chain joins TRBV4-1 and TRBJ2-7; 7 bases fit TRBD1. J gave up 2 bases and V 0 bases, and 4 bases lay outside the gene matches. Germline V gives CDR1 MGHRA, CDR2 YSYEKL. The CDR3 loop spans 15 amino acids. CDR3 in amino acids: CASSQDLTGTYEQYF. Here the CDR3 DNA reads TGCGCCAGCAGCCAAGATCTGACAGGGACCTACGAGCAGTACTTC.

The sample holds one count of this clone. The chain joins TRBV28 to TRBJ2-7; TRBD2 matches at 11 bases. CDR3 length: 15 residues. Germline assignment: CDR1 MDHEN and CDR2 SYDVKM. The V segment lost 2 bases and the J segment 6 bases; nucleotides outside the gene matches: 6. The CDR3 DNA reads TGTGCCAGCAGTTTAAGTAGCGGGGGGGCCCTCGAGCAGTACTTC. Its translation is CASSLSSGGALEQYF. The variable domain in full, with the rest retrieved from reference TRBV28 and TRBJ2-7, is DVKVTQSSRYLVKRTGEKVFLECVQDMDHENMFWYRQDPGLGLRLIYFSYDVKMKEKGDIPEGYSVSREKKERFSLILESASTNQTSMYLCASSLSSGGALEQYFGPGTRLTVT.

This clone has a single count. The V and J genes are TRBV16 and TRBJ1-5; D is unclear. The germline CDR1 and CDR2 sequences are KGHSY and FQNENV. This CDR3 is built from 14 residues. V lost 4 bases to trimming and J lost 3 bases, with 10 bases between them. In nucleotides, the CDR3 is TGTGCCAGCAGCCCGACAAACCACAATCAGCCCCAGCATTTT. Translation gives CASSPTNHNQPQHF.

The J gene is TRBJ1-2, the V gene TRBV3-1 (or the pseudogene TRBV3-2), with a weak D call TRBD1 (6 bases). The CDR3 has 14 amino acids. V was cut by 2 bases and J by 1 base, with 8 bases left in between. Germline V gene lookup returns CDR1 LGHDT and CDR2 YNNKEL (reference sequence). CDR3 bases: TGTGCCAGCAGCCAACCACAGGGTAACTATGGCTACACCTTC. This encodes CASSQPQGNYGYTF.

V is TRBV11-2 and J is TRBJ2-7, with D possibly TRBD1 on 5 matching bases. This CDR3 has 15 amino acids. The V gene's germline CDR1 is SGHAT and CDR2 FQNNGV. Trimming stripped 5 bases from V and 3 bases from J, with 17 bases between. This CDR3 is CASSHDLGPNYEQYF. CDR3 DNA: TGTGCCAGCAGCCATGATTTGGGGCCTAACTACGAGCAGTACTTC.

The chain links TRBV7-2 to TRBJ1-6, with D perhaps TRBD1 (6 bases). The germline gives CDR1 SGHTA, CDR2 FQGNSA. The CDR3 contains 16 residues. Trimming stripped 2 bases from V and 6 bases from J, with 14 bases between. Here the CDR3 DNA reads TGTGCCAGCAGCTTATGGGGGACATCCGGTAATTCACCCCTCCACTTT. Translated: CASSLWGTSGNSPLHF.

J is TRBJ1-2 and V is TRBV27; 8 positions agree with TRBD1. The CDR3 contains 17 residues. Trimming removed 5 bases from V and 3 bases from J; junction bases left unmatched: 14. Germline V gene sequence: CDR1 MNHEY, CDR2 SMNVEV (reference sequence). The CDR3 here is CASSPEDRAGVDYGYTF. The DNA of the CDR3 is TGTGCCAGCAGTCCCGAGGACAGGGCGGGGGTAGACTATGGCTACACCTTC.

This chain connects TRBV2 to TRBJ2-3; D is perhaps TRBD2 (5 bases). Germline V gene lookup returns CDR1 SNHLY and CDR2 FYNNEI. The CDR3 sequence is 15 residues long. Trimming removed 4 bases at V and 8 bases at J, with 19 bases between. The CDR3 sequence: CASSVMAYSRGTQYF. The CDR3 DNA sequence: TGTGCCAGCAGTGTGATGGCCTATTCCCGGGGTACGCAGTATTTT.

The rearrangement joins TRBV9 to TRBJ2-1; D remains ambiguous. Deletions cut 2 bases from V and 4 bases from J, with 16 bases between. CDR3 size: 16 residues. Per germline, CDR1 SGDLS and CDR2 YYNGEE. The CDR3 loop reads CASSVLPAGAYNEQFF. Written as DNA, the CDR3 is TGTGCCAGCAGCGTCCTCCCAGCCGGAGCATACAATGAGCAGTTCTTC. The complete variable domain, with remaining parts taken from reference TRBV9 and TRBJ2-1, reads DSGVTQTPKHLITATGQRVTLRCSPRSGDLSVYWYQQSLDQGLQFLIQYYNGEERAKGNILERFSAQQFPDLHSELNLSSLELGDSALYFCASSVLPAGAYNEQFFGPGTRLTVL.

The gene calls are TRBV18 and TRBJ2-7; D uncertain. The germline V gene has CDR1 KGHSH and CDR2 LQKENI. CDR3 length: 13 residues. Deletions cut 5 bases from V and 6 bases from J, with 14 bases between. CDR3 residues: CASSTRVEREQYF. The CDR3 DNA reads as TGTGCCAGCTCAACAAGGGTTGAGCGCGAGCAGTACTTC.

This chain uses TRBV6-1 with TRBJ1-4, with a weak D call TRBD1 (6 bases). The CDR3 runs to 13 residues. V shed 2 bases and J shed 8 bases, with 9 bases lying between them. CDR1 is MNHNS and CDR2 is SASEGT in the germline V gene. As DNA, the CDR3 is TGTGCCAGCAGTGAAACAGGGTACGAAAAACTGTTTTTT. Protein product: CASSETGYEKLFF.

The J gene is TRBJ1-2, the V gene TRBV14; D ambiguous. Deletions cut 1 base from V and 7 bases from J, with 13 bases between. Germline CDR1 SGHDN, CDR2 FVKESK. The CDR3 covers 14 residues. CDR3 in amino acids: CASSQVHISSGYTF. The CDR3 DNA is TGTGCCAGCAGCCAAGTACACATCTCGAGTGGCTACACCTTC.

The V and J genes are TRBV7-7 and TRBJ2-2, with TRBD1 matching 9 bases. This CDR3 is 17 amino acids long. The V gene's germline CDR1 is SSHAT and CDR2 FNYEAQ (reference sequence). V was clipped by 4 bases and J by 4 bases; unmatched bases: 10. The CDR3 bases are TGTGCCAGCAGCTCCACACCGGGACAGGGAAGCACCGGGGAGCTGTTTTTT. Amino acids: CASSSTPGQGSTGELFF.

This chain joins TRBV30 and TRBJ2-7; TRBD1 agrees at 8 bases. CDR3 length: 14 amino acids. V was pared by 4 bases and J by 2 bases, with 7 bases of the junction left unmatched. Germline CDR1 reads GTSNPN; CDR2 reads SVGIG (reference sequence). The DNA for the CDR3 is TGTGCCTGGAACCCAAGACAGGGGCCCTACGAGCAGTACTTC. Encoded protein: CAWNPRQGPYEQYF.

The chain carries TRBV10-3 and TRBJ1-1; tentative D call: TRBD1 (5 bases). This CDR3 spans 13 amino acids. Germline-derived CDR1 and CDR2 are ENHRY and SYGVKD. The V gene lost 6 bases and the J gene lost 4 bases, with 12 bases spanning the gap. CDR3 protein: CAIRQTEGTEAFF. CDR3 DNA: TGTGCCATCAGGCAGACAGAAGGCACTGAAGCTTTCTTT.

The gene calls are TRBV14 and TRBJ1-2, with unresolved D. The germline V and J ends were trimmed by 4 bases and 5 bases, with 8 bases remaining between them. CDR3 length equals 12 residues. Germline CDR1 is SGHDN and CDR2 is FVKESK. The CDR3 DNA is TGTGCCAGCAGCCCCCAGGAATATGGCTACACCTTC. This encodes CASSPQEYGYTF.

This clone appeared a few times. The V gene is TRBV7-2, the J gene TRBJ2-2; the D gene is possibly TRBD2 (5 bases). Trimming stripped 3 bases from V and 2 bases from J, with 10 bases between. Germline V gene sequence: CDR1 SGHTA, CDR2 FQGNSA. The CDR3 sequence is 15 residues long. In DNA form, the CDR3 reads TGTGCCAGCAGCTTCCGGACTGACAACACCGGGGAGCTGTTTTTT. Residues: CASSFRTDNTGELFF.

The CDR3 sequence is CASSLSEELARLNYGYTF. DNA of the CDR3: TGTGCCAGCAGCTTAAGCGAGGAATTGGCTCGATTAAACTATGGCTACACCTTC. The V and J genes are TRBV13 and TRBJ1-2; D gene uncertain. The CDR3 length is 18 residues. Germline V gene data show CDR1 as PRHDT and CDR2 as FYEKMQ (reference sequence). Trimming removed 2 bases at V and 2 bases at J, with 21 bases between.